A single sample gave rise to the 29 T cell receptor beta chains below, sequenced in a study of blood T cell repertoires in COVID-19. TCRdb keeps only in-frame clones here, not all; method: immunoSEQ multiplex PCR. The sample carries over 200,000 clones, 75% to 85% recorded once. Sequencing input: peripheral blood. These receptors all stem from a woman aged 30 to 39 with COVID-19, enrolled during active disease.

The chain recombines TRBV7-9 with TRBJ2-7, with a possible D match to TRBD2 (6 bases). The CDR3 covers 15 residues. CDR1 SEHNR and CDR2 FQNEAQ come from the germline V gene (reference sequence). The V gene lost 4 bases and the J gene lost 0 bases, with 13 bases spanning the gap. CDR3 sequence (DNA): TGTGCCAGCAGCTCCCCCGGGACTTCCTCCTACGAGCAGTACTTC. Translation: CASSSPGTSSYEQYF.

The J gene is TRBJ2-5, the V gene TRBV6-4, with 10 bases identical to TRBD2. CDR3 size: 17 residues. V lost 7 bases and J lost 2; bases outside the gene matches: 13. Germline V gene data show CDR1 as MRHNA and CDR2 as SNTAGT. The CDR3 DNA follows: TGTGCCAGCAAGGTGGGTCCACTAGCGGGGACACAAGAGACCCAGTACTTC. Protein sequence: CASKVGPLAGTQETQYF.

The rearrangement uses TRBV7-8 and TRBJ2-3, with a possible D match to TRBD1 (5 bases). Germline lookup yields CDR1 SGHVS and CDR2 FQNEAQ. V lost 6 bases and J lost 14, with 24 bases in between. The CDR3 extends over 14 amino acids. The CDR3 protein is CASSFRGSQGPAYF. The CDR3 coding sequence is TGTGCCAGCAGTTTTAGGGGTAGTCAGGGCCCCGCGTATTTT.

The CDR3 DNA reads as TGTGCCAGCAGCCAAGGTACAGTAGTTGGCGAGCAGTACTTC. It is translated as CASSQGTVVGEQYF. This rearrangement joins TRBV3-1 (or the pseudogene TRBV3-2) to TRBJ2-7; no clear D. V was cut by 1 base and J by 6 bases, with 13 bases left in between. Germline CDR1 and CDR2: LGHDT and YNNKEL (reference sequence). CDR3 length: 14 residues.

V gene TRBV19 combines with J gene TRBJ2-1; D is unresolved. V was shortened by 0 bases and J by 0 bases, with 15 bases between the two germline ends. In germline, CDR1 is LNHDA, CDR2 SQIVND (reference sequence). The CDR3 loop spans 18 amino acids. The CDR3 spells CASSIDLLSGSSYNEQFF. The CDR3 nucleotides read TGTGCCAGTAGTATAGATCTATTATCGGGTAGCTCCTACAATGAGCAGTTCTTC. Based on the CDR3 plus reference TRBV19 and TRBJ2-1, the full variable domain is DGGITQSPKYLFRKEGQNVTLSCEQNLNHDAMYWYRQDPGQGLRLIYYSQIVNDFQKGDIAEGYSVSREKKESFPLTVTSAQKNPTAFYLCASSIDLLSGSSYNEQFFGPGTRLTVL.

The CDR3 reads CSASAGLYEQYF. CDR3 bases: TGCAGTGCTAGTGCTGGACTTTACGAGCAGTACTTC. The chain uses TRBV20-1 and TRBJ2-7, with D possibly being TRBD2 (5 bases). CDR1 is DFQATT and CDR2 is SNEGSKA in the germline V gene (reference sequence). Trimming cost V 3 bases and J 4 bases, with 10 bases left between them. This CDR3 is 12 amino acids long.

Only a few counts were recorded for this clone. The rearrangement uses TRBV7-9 and TRBJ1-6; weak D call: TRBD1 (5 bases). The germline gives CDR1 SEHNR, CDR2 FQNEAQ (reference sequence). V lost 7 bases and J 0 bases, leaving 10 bases between the germline ends. The CDR3 is 15 residues long. In nucleotides, the CDR3 is TGTGCCAGCATCGGGGGGAGCTCCTATAATTCACCCCTCCACTTT. As protein: CASIGGSSYNSPLHF.

The chain employs TRBV5-4 and TRBJ2-6, with TRBD1 matching 7 bases. The V gene end was trimmed by 4 bases and the J gene end by 2 bases; junction bases not matched to a gene: 6. The V gene's germline CDR1 is SGHNT and CDR2 YYREEE (reference sequence). The CDR3 is made up of 16 amino acids. The CDR3, as DNA: TGTGCCAGCAGCGTTCAGACAGGGACTGGGGCCAACGTCCTGACTTTC. Encoded protein: CASSVQTGTGANVLTF.

The chain links TRBV6-5 to TRBJ2-1; 7 nucleotides match TRBD2. After removal of 6 bases from V and 6 bases from J, the junction contained 5 bases not matched to a gene. This CDR3 has 13 amino acids. Germline loops: CDR1 MNHEY, CDR2 SVGAGI. The CDR3 bases are TGTGCCAGCAGGAGACTAGCCGTCAATGAGCAGTTCTTC. This translates into CASRRLAVNEQFF.

The chain combines TRBV5-1 with TRBJ2-7; 9 bases align to TRBD1. Germline V gives CDR1 SGHRS, CDR2 YFSETQ. The CDR3 sequence is 15 residues long. V lost 3 bases, J lost 3 bases, and 7 bases stayed unmatched. This chain's CDR3 is CASSSGQGGIYEQYF. The DNA for the CDR3 is TGCGCCAGCAGCTCGGGACAGGGTGGGATCTACGAGCAGTACTTC. Combining the CDR3 with reference TRBV5-1 and TRBJ2-7 gives the whole variable domain KAGVTQTPRYLIKTRGQQVTLSCSPISGHRSVSWYQQTPGQGLQFLFEYFSETQRNKGNFPGRFSGRQFSNSRSEMNVSTLELGDSALYLCASSSGQGGIYEQYFGPGTRLTVT.

The chain recombines TRBV10-3 with TRBJ1-2; D ambiguous. Germline CDR1 and CDR2: ENHRY and SYGVKD. This CDR3 has 13 residues. Trimming removed 2 bases from V and 5 bases from J, with 9 bases in between. The CDR3 region is CAISETLEYGYTF. Written as DNA, the CDR3 is TGTGCCATCAGTGAGACCTTAGAATATGGCTACACCTTC.

This clone was picked up a small number of times. This rearrangement joins TRBV7-9 to TRBJ2-5; 11 bases align to TRBD2. Trimming cost V 3 bases and J 3 bases; bases outside gene matches: 0. The CDR3 extends over 14 amino acids. The germline V gene encodes CDR1 SEHNR and CDR2 FQNEAQ (reference sequence). CDR3 nucleotides: TGTGCCAGCAGCTTTAGCGGGAGGGAAGAGACCCAGTACTTC. The encoded protein is CASSFSGREETQYF.

This clone has just a few counts. V and J are TRBV3-1 (or the pseudogene TRBV3-2) and TRBJ1-5; no reliable D call. Germline CDR1 reads LGHDT; CDR2 reads YNNKEL (reference sequence). The CDR3 runs to 13 residues. V was pared by 4 bases and J by 3 bases, with 7 bases between. Here the CDR3 DNA reads TGTGCCAGCAGCCCCACAATCAATCAGCCCCAGCATTTT. It yields the protein CASSPTINQPQHF.

This chain links TRBV6-2 or TRBV6-3 with TRBJ2-5, with a weak D call TRBD2 (6 bases). The CDR3 length is 19 residues. V lost 0 bases, J lost 1 base, and 21 bases lay in between. Germline loops: CDR1 MNHEY, CDR2 SVGEGT. CDR3 nucleotide sequence: TGTGCCAGCAGTTACTCCCCTGGGACTCCCGGGACTCGCCAAGAGACCCAGTACTTC. As protein: CASSYSPGTPGTRQETQYF.

The chain uses TRBV5-5 and TRBJ1-2; no clear D gene. Germline assignment: CDR1 SGHKS and CDR2 YYEKEE (reference sequence). The germline V and J ends were trimmed by 4 bases and 5 bases, with 9 bases remaining between them. This CDR3 has 12 amino acids. This CDR3 is CASSPGVYGYTF. In nucleotides, the CDR3 is TGTGCCAGCAGCCCCGGGGTTTATGGCTACACCTTC. Full variable domain (rest looked up from reference TRBV5-5 and TRBJ1-2): DAGVTQSPTHLIKTRGQQVTLRCSPISGHKSVSWYQQVLGQGPQFIFQYYEKEERGRGNFPDRFSARQFPNYSSELNVNALLLGDSALYLCASSPGVYGYTFGSGTRLTVV.

The table lists this clone with a few counts. This chain joins TRBV5-4 and TRBJ1-1; 8 positions match TRBD1. Germline assignment: CDR1 SGHNT and CDR2 YYREEE (reference sequence). The CDR3 consists of 13 residues. With V trimmed by 4 bases and J by 11 bases, 10 bases remained unmatched. The CDR3 nucleotides are TGTGCCAGCAGCCTGCGACAGGGGAGTATGGCTTTCTTT. It encodes CASSLRQGSMAFF.

The chain joins TRBV9 to TRBJ2-7; 7 bases are a match to TRBD2. The CDR3 consists of 16 residues. Unmatched junction bases numbered 8, after V lost 0 bases and J lost 2 bases. Germline V gene lookup returns CDR1 SGDLS and CDR2 YYNGEE. CDR3 bases: TGTGCCAGCAGCGTAGAACGGGGGGTAGGAGCCTACGAGCAGTACTTC. It encodes CASSVERGVGAYEQYF.

V and J are TRBV3-1 (or the pseudogene TRBV3-2) and TRBJ2-2, with 11 bases that match TRBD2. The CDR3 covers 20 residues. The germline V gene has CDR1 LGHDT and CDR2 YNNKEL (reference sequence). Losses at the gene ends were 3 bases for V and 0 bases for J; bases not matched to a gene: 12. This CDR3 reads CASSHVRLAGGRANTGELFF. CDR3 coding DNA: TGTGCCAGCAGCCATGTAAGGCTAGCGGGAGGTCGAGCGAACACCGGGGAGCTGTTTTTT.

V usage is TRBV9 and J usage is TRBJ2-6, with TRBD2 as a possible D gene (5 bases). The CDR3 runs to 17 residues. Germline-derived CDR1 and CDR2 are SGDLS and YYNGEE. V shed 3 bases and J shed 1 base, with 14 bases lying between them. CDR3: CASSAKTVASGANVLTF. In DNA, the CDR3 is TGTGCCAGCAGCGCTAAGACGGTAGCGTCTGGGGCCAACGTCCTGACTTTC.

This clone was seen once. The J gene is TRBJ1-1, the V gene TRBV5-1, with TRBD1 identical over 10 bases. The CDR3 totals 16 residues. V shed 5 bases, J shed 3 bases, and the junction held 10 bases outside the gene matches. The germline V gene has CDR1 SGHRS and CDR2 YFSETQ. Here the CDR3 reads CASSSGTGDGDTEAFF. The CDR3 bases are TGCGCCAGCAGTTCCGGGACAGGGGATGGGGACACTGAAGCTTTCTTT.

This clone was seen more than once but under ten times. The CDR3 loop is CASSFSSIYNEQFF. In nucleotides, the CDR3 is TGTGCCAGCAGCTTCTCCAGTATTTACAATGAGCAGTTCTTC. J is TRBJ2-1 and V is TRBV11-3; no clear D. This CDR3 has 14 amino acids. Germline V gives CDR1 SGHNT, CDR2 YENEEA. V lost 3 bases and J 4 bases, leaving 10 bases between the germline ends.

The J gene is TRBJ2-2, the V gene TRBV27, with 7 bases identical to TRBD2. The V gene end was trimmed by 5 bases and the J gene end by 1 base; junction bases not matched to a gene: 10. This CDR3 has 17 amino acids. The germline CDR1 and CDR2 sequences are MNHEY and SMNVEV (reference sequence). This CDR3 is CASSMGGSGLNTGELFF. The CDR3 coding sequence is TGTGCCAGCAGTATGGGCGGGAGCGGTCTGAACACCGGGGAGCTGTTTTTT.

The chain uses TRBV6-5 and TRBJ1-2; TRBD1 matches at 7 bases. The CDR3 is made up of 12 amino acids. The germline V gene has CDR1 MNHEY and CDR2 SVGAGI. The V gene end was trimmed by 6 bases and the J gene end by 6 bases; junction bases not matched to a gene: 4. CDR3 region: CASRQGSDGYTF. The CDR3 coding sequence is TGTGCCAGCAGACAGGGGTCGGATGGCTACACCTTC.

The chain combines TRBV5-1 with TRBJ2-5; perhaps TRBD2 as D (7 bases). The CDR3 is 17 residues long. Germline V gene lookup returns CDR1 SGHRS and CDR2 YFSETQ. Trimming pared 0 bases from V and 0 bases from J, leaving 15 bases between. The CDR3 DNA reads as TGCGCCAGCAGCTTGGGAACGGGGGGCGATTACCAAGAGACCCAGTACTTC. Amino acids: CASSLGTGGDYQETQYF. The complete variable domain, with remaining parts taken from reference TRBV5-1 and TRBJ2-5, reads KAGVTQTPRYLIKTRGQQVTLSCSPISGHRSVSWYQQTPGQGLQFLFEYFSETQRNKGNFPGRFSGRQFSNSRSEMNVSTLELGDSALYLCASSLGTGGDYQETQYFGPGTRLLVL.

Remarks on this clone: Other DNA sequences in the same sample also yield this CDR3. The chain recombines TRBV6-2 or TRBV6-3 with TRBJ2-6, with a possible D match to TRBD1 (5 bases). V gave up 6 bases and J gave up 2 bases, with 11 bases separating them. Germline CDR1 and CDR2: MNHEY and SVGEGT. The CDR3 covers 15 residues. The DNA for the CDR3 is TGTGCCAGCAGCACAACAGGAGCTGGGGCCAACGTCCTGACTTTC. It specifies CASSTTGAGANVLTF.

This clone was seen a handful of times. In the same sample, other DNA sequences code for this CDR3. The rearrangement links TRBV6-2 or TRBV6-3 to TRBJ2-6; weak D call: TRBD2 (6 bases). The CDR3 runs to 15 residues. V lost 5 bases and J lost 2, with 10 bases in between. The germline gives CDR1 MNHEY, CDR2 SVGEGT. In DNA form, the CDR3 reads TGTGCCAGCAGTACCACGGGGGCTGGGGCCAACGTCCTGACTTTC. Amino acids: CASSTTGAGANVLTF.

V is TRBV7-2 and J is TRBJ1-5; TRBD1 matches 9 bases. This CDR3 is built from 13 residues. Germline V gives CDR1 SGHTA, CDR2 FQGNSA. Germline trimming cut 5 bases from V and 7 bases from J; bases unmatched to any gene: 3. The CDR3 protein is CASSRQGEQPQHF. The CDR3 DNA reads TGTGCCAGCAGCCGACAGGGGGAACAGCCCCAGCATTTT. The complete variable domain, with remaining parts taken from reference TRBV7-2 and TRBJ1-5, reads GAGVSQSPSNKVTEKGKDVELRCDPISGHTALYWYRQSLGQGLEFLIYFQGNSAPDKSGLPSDRFSAERTGGSVSTLTIQRTQQEDSAVYLCASSRQGEQPQHFGDGTRLSIL.

The chain links TRBV7-2 to TRBJ1-5, with D possibly being TRBD1 (6 bases). Germline assignment: CDR1 SGHTA and CDR2 FQGNSA. Trimming removed 5 bases from V and 5 bases from J, with 13 bases in between. This CDR3 has 14 amino acids. The CDR3 here is CASSDDRTYQPQHF. CDR3 coding DNA: TGTGCCAGCAGCGATGACAGGACCTATCAGCCCCAGCATTTT.

V gene TRBV24-1 combines with J gene TRBJ2-3; D is possibly TRBD1 (6 bases). This CDR3 spans 12 amino acids. CDR1 KGHDR and CDR2 SFDVKD come from the germline V gene. The V and J ends lost 9 bases and 6 bases respectively, with 12 bases between them. The CDR3 nucleotides are TGTGCCACCTCGCAGGGGTCCGATACGCAGTATTTT. This sequence encodes CATSQGSDTQYF.